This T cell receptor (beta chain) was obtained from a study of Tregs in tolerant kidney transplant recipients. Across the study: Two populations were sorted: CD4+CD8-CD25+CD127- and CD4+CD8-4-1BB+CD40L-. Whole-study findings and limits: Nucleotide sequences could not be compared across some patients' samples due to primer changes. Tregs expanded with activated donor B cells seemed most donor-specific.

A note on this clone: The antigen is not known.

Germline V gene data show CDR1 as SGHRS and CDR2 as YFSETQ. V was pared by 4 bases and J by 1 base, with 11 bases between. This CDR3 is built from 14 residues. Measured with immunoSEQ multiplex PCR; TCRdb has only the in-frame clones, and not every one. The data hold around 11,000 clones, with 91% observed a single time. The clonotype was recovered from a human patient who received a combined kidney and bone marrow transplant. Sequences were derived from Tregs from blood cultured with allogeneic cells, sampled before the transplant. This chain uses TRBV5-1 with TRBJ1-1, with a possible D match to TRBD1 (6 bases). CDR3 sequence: CASSGDTSNTEAFF. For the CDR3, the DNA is TGCGCCAGCAGCGGGGACACTTCGAACACTGAAGCTTTCTTT.